Listed here are 8 T cell receptor beta chains from one sample, sequenced in a study of blood T cell repertoires in COVID-19. The table came from immunoSEQ multiplex PCR; TCRdb's copy has only in-frame clones and leaves some out. The data contain about 140,000 clones, approximately 78% of them seen just once; the ten biggest clones take up 3.5% to 5%. What was sequenced was peripheral blood. These TCRs come from a woman at least 80 years old with acute or convalescent COVID-19.

The chain is built from TRBV15 and TRBJ2-2; no firm D call. The CDR3 spans 15 residues. V was shortened by 0 bases and J by 4 bases, with 9 bases between the two germline ends. Germline V CDR1 and CDR2: LNHNV, YYDKDF (reference sequence). CDR3 DNA sequence: TGTGCCACCAGCAGAGAGCTACGGTTCACCGGGGAGCTGTTTTTT. The encoded protein is CATSRELRFTGELFF.

The rearrangement links TRBV10-3 to TRBJ1-1, with a possible D match to TRBD1 (5 bases). The CDR3 loop spans 14 amino acids. CDR1 is ENHRY, CDR2 SYGVKD, per germline. Deletions cut 3 bases from V and 1 base from J, with 9 bases between. In DNA, the CDR3 is TGTGCCATCAGTGATAGGGGATCGAACACTGAAGCTTTCTTT. Protein: CAISDRGSNTEAFF.

The V call is TRBV4-2, the J call TRBJ1-5; D perhaps matches TRBD1 (6 bases). Trimming stripped 1 base from V and 3 bases from J, with 10 bases between. The germline V gene has CDR1 LGHNA and CDR2 YNFKEQ. The CDR3 loop spans 15 amino acids. The CDR3 region has the DNA TGTGCCAGCAGCCAAGGATACAGGGCCAATCAGCCCCAGCATTTT. Translated, it gives CASSQGYRANQPQHF.

V is TRBV4-2 and J is TRBJ1-2; D is unresolved. CDR1 and CDR2 from the germline V gene are LGHNA and YNFKEQ. Trimming cost V 0 bases and J 4 bases, with 9 bases left between them. The CDR3 covers 14 residues. The CDR3 nucleotides are TGTGCCAGCAGCCAAGAGGAGAAAGTCTATGGCTACACCTTC. This translates into CASSQEEKVYGYTF.

This clone was recorded a few times. This chain joins TRBV30 and TRBJ2-5; 9 bases agree with TRBD2. V shed 8 bases, J shed 5 bases, and the junction held 12 bases outside the gene matches. CDR1 is GTSNPN and CDR2 is SVGIG in the germline V gene (reference sequence). The CDR3 is made up of 14 amino acids. The CDR3 region is CARAVAGAGETQYF. Written as DNA, the CDR3 is TGTGCCCGAGCTGTAGCGGGAGCGGGCGAGACCCAGTACTTC.

The chain carries TRBV28 and TRBJ1-2; 11 positions agree with TRBD1. Germline trimming cut 7 bases from V and 7 bases from J; bases unmatched to any gene: 11. The CDR3 extends over 15 amino acids. CDR1 MDHEN and CDR2 SYDVKM come from the germline V gene. The CDR3 protein is CASNPVGQGARGYTF. CDR3 nucleotide sequence: TGTGCCAGCAACCCGGTAGGACAGGGGGCGCGTGGCTACACCTTC.

The chain joins TRBV7-6 to TRBJ2-3; D gene unclear. There are 13 residues in the CDR3. The V and J ends lost 2 bases and 2 bases respectively, with 5 bases between them. The germline V gene encodes CDR1 SGHVS and CDR2 FNYEAQ. CDR3 amino acids: CASSLSFTDTQYF. Written as DNA, the CDR3 is TGTGCCAGCAGCTTATCCTTCACAGATACGCAGTATTTT.

This chain joins TRBV27 and TRBJ2-7; the match to TRBD2 covers 8 bases. The CDR3 is 16 residues long. V dropped 1 base and J dropped 6; count of bases not matched to a gene: 11. CDR1 is MNHEY and CDR2 is SMNVEV in the germline V gene (reference sequence). The CDR3 region is CASSLYSGTSSSEQYF. The DNA for the CDR3 is TGTGCCAGCAGTTTATACTCCGGGACTAGTTCTTCCGAGCAGTACTTC.